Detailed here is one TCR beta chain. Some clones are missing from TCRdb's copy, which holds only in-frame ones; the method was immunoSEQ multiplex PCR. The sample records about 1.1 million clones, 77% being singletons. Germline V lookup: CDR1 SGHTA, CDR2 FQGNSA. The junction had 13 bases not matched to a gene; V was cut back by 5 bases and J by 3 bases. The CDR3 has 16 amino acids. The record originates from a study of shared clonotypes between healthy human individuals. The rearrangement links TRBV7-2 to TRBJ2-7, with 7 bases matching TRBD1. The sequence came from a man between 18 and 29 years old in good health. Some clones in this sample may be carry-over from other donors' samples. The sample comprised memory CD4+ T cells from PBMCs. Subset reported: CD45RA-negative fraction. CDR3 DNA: TGTGCCAGCAGCCAAGCGCTCGGGACAGCGCACTACGAGCAGTACTTC. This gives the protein CASSQALGTAHYEQYF.